These 22 T cell receptor beta chains came from one sample sequenced in a study of T cell repertoires in cytomegalovirus infection. TCRdb used MiXCR to reprocess the reads, holding one entry per CDR3 protein. The sample holds 400,000 to 550,000 distinct CDR3 sequences, about 11% seen once. Source material: PBMCs. Receptors were obtained from a human donor in good health (CMV status not recorded). Some clones in this sample may be carry-over from other donors' samples.

This clonotype was recorded at least ten times. The rearrangement joins TRBV4-2 to TRBJ1-1; possibly TRBD1 for D (6 bases). Germline CDR1 LGHNA, CDR2 YNFKEQ. The CDR3 totals 16 residues. V was pared by 0 bases and J by 8 bases, with 19 bases between. CDR3: CASSQDLRGAIAEAFF. In DNA form, the CDR3 reads TGTGCCAGCAGCCAAGATCTGAGGGGGGCGATCGCCGAAGCTTTCTTT.

Concerning this clonotype itself: The junction differs from germline at one of its ends, possibly a read error. The chain carries TRBV14 and TRBJ2-7; TRBD1 aligns across 9 bases. The CDR3 runs 12 residues. From germline, CDR1 is SGHDN and CDR2 FVKESK. CDR3 coding DNA: TGTGCCAGCAGCTTTCCCGGGACAGGGCCTATCTTC. It encodes CASSFPGTGPIF.

This clonotype appeared many times. V gene TRBV28 combines with J gene TRBJ2-3; weak D call: TRBD1 (7 bases). CDR3 size: 15 residues. Germline V gene sequence: CDR1 MDHEN, CDR2 SYDVKM. The germline V and J ends were trimmed by 3 bases and 3 bases, with 13 bases remaining between them. CDR3: CASSFQGEVTDTQYF. The CDR3 coding sequence is TGTGCCAGCAGTTTCCAGGGGGAGGTGACAGATACGCAGTATTTT.

Ten or more counts support this clonotype. This rearrangement joins TRBV7-2 to TRBJ1-2; 7 bases agree with TRBD1. J lost 2 bases, V lost 0 bases, and 6 bases had no gene match. From germline, CDR1 is SGHTA and CDR2 FQGNSA. This CDR3 spans 16 amino acids. The CDR3 sequence is CASSLALTGVNYGYTF. The CDR3 DNA follows: TGTGCCAGCAGCTTAGCGCTAACAGGGGTCAACTATGGCTACACCTTC.

V and J are TRBV20-1 and TRBJ2-3; D call uncertain. Germline CDR1 DFQATT, CDR2 SNEGSKA (reference sequence). V lost 5 bases and J lost 1, with 10 bases in between. The CDR3 has 13 residues. CDR3 region: CSAGGDGTDTQYF. The CDR3 nucleotides read TGCAGTGCTGGCGGAGATGGCACAGATACGCAGTATTTT.

This clonotype was observed at least ten times. The genes are TRBV12-3 or TRBV12-4 and TRBJ2-1; D not resolved. The CDR3 is 15 amino acids. V lost 5 bases, J lost 2 bases, and 13 bases lay in between. CDR3 amino acids: CASSLAHNTYNEQFF. The DNA for the CDR3 is TGTGCCAGCAGTCTTGCCCACAACACCTACAATGAGCAGTTCTTC.

Regarding this clonotype: This may come from a read error, since a much larger clone is one base off. CDR3 DNA: TGTGCCAGCAGTTACAGAGGGAATAGCAATCAGCCCCAGCATTTT. It specifies CASSYRGNSNQPQHF. V gene TRBV6-6 combines with J gene TRBJ1-5, with unresolved D. The V end was cut by 2 bases, the J end by 0 bases, with 8 bases between. Looked up from germline, CDR1 is MNHNY and CDR2 is SVGAGI (reference sequence). This CDR3 has 15 amino acids.

V gene TRBV5-1 combines with J gene TRBJ2-3, with 16 bases lining up with TRBD2. The CDR3 loop spans 20 amino acids. Germline loops: CDR1 SGHRS, CDR2 YFSETQ. V trimming: 0 bases; J trimming: 15 bases; junction bases outside the gene matches: 22. In DNA form, the CDR3 reads TGCGCCAGCAGCTTGGAGCCGGGACTAGCGGGAGGGACCGCGACAGATACGCTCTATTTT. It translates to CASSLEPGLAGGTATDTLYF.

This rearrangement joins TRBV29-1 to TRBJ1-5; TRBD1 matches at 8 bases. From germline, CDR1 is SQVTM and CDR2 ANQGSEA. V dropped 6 bases and J dropped 6; count of bases not matched to a gene: 7. The CDR3 sequence is 13 residues long. The CDR3: CSVVVQGGQPQHF. Written as DNA, the CDR3 is TGCAGCGTAGTGGTACAGGGGGGTCAGCCCCAGCATTTT.

This clonotype was detected many times. The chain uses TRBV5-6 and TRBJ1-5, with D possibly being TRBD1 (6 bases). V was pared by 2 bases and J by 2 bases, with 14 bases between. The germline V gene has CDR1 SGHDT and CDR2 YYEEEE. This CDR3 region has 16 residues. The CDR3 sequence is CASSFLWDTRNQPQHF. Here the CDR3 DNA reads TGTGCCAGCAGCTTCCTCTGGGACACGCGCAATCAGCCCCAGCATTTT.

In its sample, this clonotype was seen many times. This chain uses TRBV12-3 or TRBV12-4 with TRBJ1-4; tentatively, D is TRBD1 (5 bases). The CDR3 runs 12 residues. Trimming cost V 7 bases and J 13 bases, with 16 bases left between them. CDR3 sequence reads: CASTRQLRRLFF. For the CDR3, the DNA is TGTGCCAGCACGAGACAGCTTAGAAGACTGTTTTTT.

The sample holds many counts of this clonotype. This sequence joins TRBV28 and TRBJ1-2, with TRBD1 identical over 8 bases. V trimming: 6 bases; J trimming: 7 bases; junction bases outside the gene matches: 7. Germline V gene sequence: CDR1 MDHEN, CDR2 SYDVKM. The CDR3 is 13 residues long. As DNA, the CDR3 is TGTGCCAGCAGACCCGGGACAGGCTCTGGCTACACCTTC. It yields the protein CASRPGTGSGYTF.

The chain combines TRBV7-9 with TRBJ2-7; 11 bases align to TRBD1. V lost 5 bases to trimming and J lost 5 bases; unmatched junction nucleotides: 8. Germline CDR1 SEHNR, CDR2 FQNEAQ (reference sequence). The CDR3 totals 15 residues. The CDR3 is CASSKDADRGHEQYF. The CDR3 DNA sequence: TGTGCCAGCAGCAAGGACGCGGACAGGGGGCACGAGCAGTACTTC.

The rearrangement uses TRBV5-1 and TRBJ2-5; 8 bases agree with TRBD2. In germline, CDR1 is SGHRS, CDR2 YFSETQ. V shed 4 bases and J 0 bases; nucleotides not matched to a gene: 8. CDR3 length equals 16 residues. CDR3 coding DNA: TGCGCCAGCAGCACCGGACTAGCTACGGACCAAGAGACCCAGTACTTC. Protein sequence: CASSTGLATDQETQYF.

As for this clonotype: One base away lies a much larger clone, so this may be a sequencing read error. This chain uses TRBV5-4 with TRBJ2-7; D is ambiguous. The CDR3 runs 13 residues. Germline V gives CDR1 SGHNT, CDR2 YYREEE (reference sequence). CDR3 sequence: CVSSQLPSYEQYF. CDR3 DNA sequence: TGTGTCAGCAGCCAACTTCCTTCCTACGAGCAGTACTTC.

This chain links TRBV5-1 with TRBJ2-1; weak D call: TRBD1 (6 bases). CDR1 is SGHRS, CDR2 YFSETQ, per germline. This CDR3 is built from 16 residues. The V gene lost 4 bases and the J gene lost 3 bases, with 17 bases spanning the gap. As DNA, the CDR3 is TGCGCCAGCAGCCCTGGACAGCCTGGGGGCTACAATGAGCAGTTCTTC. It codes for CASSPGQPGGYNEQFF.

This clonotype came up many times. The chain carries TRBV11-3 and TRBJ2-1; D not resolved. The V end lost 4 bases, the J end lost 10 bases, and 14 bases lay between the germline ends. The CDR3 length is 13 residues. Looked up from germline, CDR1 is SGHNT and CDR2 is YENEEA. CDR3 sequence: CASSSTSGLEQFF. The CDR3 DNA reads as TGTGCCAGCAGCTCGACATCGGGTTTAGAGCAGTTCTTC.

This clonotype appeared many times. The chain employs TRBV28 and TRBJ2-1; no clear D gene. Germline V lookup: CDR1 MDHEN, CDR2 SYDVKM. The V and J ends lost 6 bases and 12 bases respectively, with 15 bases between them. The length of the CDR3 is 12 residues. CDR3 coding DNA: TGTGCCAGCAGCTTGGCCTCTTTGGGGCAGTTCTTC. Translation gives CASSLASLGQFF.

This clonotype has ten or more counts. The chain links TRBV5-6 to TRBJ1-1, with D tentatively TRBD1 (5 bases). The CDR3 covers 16 residues. V gave up 4 bases and J gave up 4 bases, with 20 bases separating them. Germline V gene data show CDR1 as SGHDT and CDR2 as YYEEEE. The CDR3 DNA reads as TGTGCCAGCAGCACCCGATTACCAGTCGGGGCCACTGAAGCTTTCTTT. Translation: CASSTRLPVGATEAFF.

This clonotype was observed many times. This chain uses TRBV27 with TRBJ1-6; 8 bases are shared with TRBD1. After removal of 2 bases from V and 5 bases from J, the junction contained 8 bases not matched to a gene. Germline assignment: CDR1 MNHEY and CDR2 SMNVEV (reference sequence). The CDR3 sequence is 17 residues long. In DNA, the CDR3 is TGTGCCAGCAGTTTAACGCTCGGACAGGGAGATAATTCACCCCTCCACTTT. This encodes CASSLTLGQGDNSPLHF.

V gene TRBV19 combines with J gene TRBJ1-3, with D uncertain. The CDR3 has 15 amino acids. Germline values: CDR1 LNHDA, CDR2 SQIVND (reference sequence). V lost 3 bases and J 0 bases, leaving 9 bases between the germline ends. CDR3 nucleotide sequence: TGTGCCAGTAGTATCGGCCTTCACTCTGGAAACACCATATATTTT. Protein sequence: CASSIGLHSGNTIYF.

In its sample, this clonotype was seen many times. The chain carries TRBV28 and TRBJ1-5; 11 nucleotides align to TRBD1. With V trimmed by 6 bases and J by 2 bases, 9 bases remained unmatched. This CDR3 has 17 residues. Germline loops: CDR1 MDHEN, CDR2 SYDVKM. CDR3 sequence (DNA): TGTGCCAGCAGGGCTGGGACAGGGGGAGCCCGCAATCAGCCCCAGCATTTT. Translated, it gives CASRAGTGGARNQPQHF.